Below are 29 T cell receptor beta chains sequenced from a single sample in a study of CD8+CD57+ T cells in acquired aplastic anemia (dated by TCRdb to the late 2010s). This sample was sequenced with an Illumina HiSeq 2000. Profiling of TCR beta VDJ combinations and CDR3 sequences used genomic DNA as the template. TCRdb reworked the public reads: Q25 trimming with fastp, MiXCR clone assembly, productive beta chains retained. Duplicate CDR3 protein sequences are folded into a single record with the most common DNA and genes. The sample table records about 100,000 distinct CDR3 sequences; around 49% of these occur just once. The ten largest clones take up about 32% of the sample. The sample was sorted CD4+, CD8+, or CD8+CD57+ T cells (not recorded which) from PBMCs. The source of these receptors is a human donor in good health, serving as a control.

Remarks on this clonotype: A read error may account for a junction end that differs from germline. This chain connects TRBV3-1 to TRBJ1-4; D is perhaps TRBD1 (6 bases). The CDR3 covers 15 residues. Germline V gene sequence: CDR1 LGHDT, CDR2 YNNKEL (reference sequence). The CDR3 loop reads CTSSLRTAGSEKLFF. The CDR3 nucleotides are TGTACCAGCAGCCTTCGGACAGCCGGTTCTGAAAAACTGTTTTTT.

This clonotype was counted ten times or more. The rearrangement links TRBV10-3 to TRBJ1-1, with D maybe TRBD1 (6 bases). The CDR3 spans 15 residues. Trimming stripped 2 bases from V and 1 base from J, with 11 bases between. Germline assignment: CDR1 ENHRY and CDR2 SYGVKD. CDR3 in DNA: TGTGCCATCAGTGAGGCTACAGGGAGGAACACTGAAGCTTTCTTT. As protein: CAISEATGRNTEAFF.

At least ten counts were recorded for this clonotype. The chain is built from TRBV7-2 and TRBJ1-1, with D possibly matching TRBD1 (5 bases). V was pared by 5 bases and J by 4 bases, with 17 bases between. The CDR3 contains 15 residues. Germline V lookup: CDR1 SGHTA, CDR2 FQGNSA. CDR3 coding DNA: TGTGCCAGCAGCGCAAAAGGGGCGTCACTCACTGAAGCTTTCTTT. Protein sequence: CASSAKGASLTEAFF.

V is TRBV19 and J is TRBJ2-7; 8 bases are shared with TRBD1. With 2 bases clipped from V and 0 bases from J, the junction kept 6 bases outside the gene matches. This CDR3 region has 16 residues. CDR1 and CDR2 from the germline V gene are LNHDA and SQIVND (reference sequence). Here the CDR3 DNA reads TGTGCCAGTAGTATAACGGGACAGGATTACTCCTACGAGCAGTACTTC. Its protein is CASSITGQDYSYEQYF.

CDR3 bases: TGTGCCAGCAGTAGGACAGAGCAGTACTTC. Translated: CASSRTEQYF. The chain combines TRBV6-1 with TRBJ2-7; D may be TRBD1 (5 bases). V lost 5 bases and J 7 bases, leaving 6 bases between the germline ends. Germline CDR1 and CDR2: MNHNS and SASEGT. The CDR3 length is 10 residues.

This chain joins TRBV25-1 and TRBJ1-2, with TRBD1 as a possible D gene (5 bases). The CDR3 is 16 amino acids. In germline, CDR1 is MGHDK, CDR2 SYGVNS. Trimming removed 5 bases from V and 5 bases from J, with 21 bases in between. CDR3 DNA: TGTGCCAGCAGTTTTCCCCGTCGCGGCAGGGCGTATGGCTACACCTTC. Protein product: CASSFPRRGRAYGYTF.

This clonotype has ten or more counts. The genes are TRBV2 and TRBJ2-1; 9 nucleotides match TRBD1. The CDR3 is 18 amino acids. J lost 0 bases, V lost 6 bases, and 12 bases had no gene match. The germline V gene encodes CDR1 SNHLY and CDR2 FYNNEI. Written as DNA, the CDR3 is TGTGCCAGCAGAAGGACAGGGGACCCCCTAAGCTCCTACAATGAGCAGTTCTTC. Protein product: CASRRTGDPLSSYNEQFF.

In regard to this clonotype: Compared with germline, one end of the junction differs, possibly owing to a read error. This sequence joins TRBV24-1 and TRBJ2-5, with 10 bases fitting TRBD2. Germline V gives CDR1 KGHDR, CDR2 SFDVKD. The CDR3 loop spans 15 amino acids. CDR3 sequence (DNA): TGTACCACCAGTGGTACTAGCGGGGCCACGGAGACCCAGTACTTC. It encodes CTTSGTSGATETQYF.

This clonotype was observed at least ten times. The rearrangement joins TRBV15 to TRBJ1-1; D gene unclear. V dropped 0 bases and J dropped 1 base, with 6 bases sitting between them. Looked up from germline, CDR1 is LNHNV and CDR2 is YYDKDF (reference sequence). There are 14 residues in the CDR3. This chain's CDR3 is CATSRDLGNTEAFF. CDR3 bases: TGTGCCACCAGCAGAGATCTCGGGAACACTGAAGCTTTCTTT.

This clonotype was seen a handful of times. The genes are TRBV10-3 and TRBJ1-6, with no clear D. The V gene's germline CDR1 is ENHRY and CDR2 SYGVKD. With 3 bases removed from V and 3 bases from J, the gap between germline ends came to 3 bases. This CDR3 is 13 amino acids long. CDR3 nucleotides: TGTGCCATCAGTGACAGCTATAATTCACCCCTCCACTTT. This gives the protein CAISDSYNSPLHF.

This clonotype has a handful of counts. This CDR3 reads CASSGTDRGPYEQYF. In DNA, the CDR3 is TGTGCCAGCAGTGGGACGGACAGGGGGCCTTACGAGCAGTACTTC. The chain employs TRBV25-1 and TRBJ2-7; 11 positions agree with TRBD1. The CDR3 contains 15 residues. Germline CDR1 is MGHDK and CDR2 is SYGVNS. V trimming: 4 bases; J trimming: 4 bases; junction bases outside the gene matches: 6.

This clonotype was picked up a small number of times. The chain is built from TRBV15 and TRBJ1-1; 7 nucleotides align to TRBD1. The ends lost 0 bases at V and 4 bases at J; junction bases unmatched: 5. Germline V gene data show CDR1 as LNHNV and CDR2 as YYDKDF (reference sequence). This CDR3 comprises 15 residues. This chain's CDR3 is CATSRDRDRPTEAFF. CDR3 coding DNA: TGTGCCACCAGCAGAGATAGGGACAGACCCACTGAAGCTTTCTTT.

The rearrangement joins TRBV25-1 to TRBJ2-7; 7 nucleotides line up with TRBD2. Germline values: CDR1 MGHDK, CDR2 SYGVNS. This CDR3 is 12 amino acids long. V lost 8 bases to trimming and J lost 4 bases; unmatched junction nucleotides: 5. DNA for the CDR3: TGTGCCAGCTTAGTGGGGGGGTACGAGCAGTACTTC. This sequence encodes CASLVGGYEQYF.

This clonotype was seen a single time. The chain is built from TRBV7-3 and TRBJ1-2; D is perhaps TRBD1 (6 bases). This CDR3 contains 15 residues. Germline values: CDR1 SGHTA, CDR2 FQGTGA. Trimming removed 1 base at V and 0 bases at J, with 9 bases between. CDR3 amino acids: CASSLIGQPNYGYTF. The CDR3 DNA sequence: TGTGCCAGCAGCTTAATTGGACAGCCTAACTATGGCTACACCTTC. The full variable domain, rest sourced from reference TRBV7-3 and TRBJ1-2, is GAGVSQTPSNKVTEKGKYVELRCDPISGHTALYWYRQSLGQGPEFLIYFQGTGAADDSGLPNDRFFAVRPEGSVSTLKIQRTERGDSAVYLCASSLIGQPNYGYTFGSGTRLTVV.

This chain connects TRBV7-9 to TRBJ2-7, with unresolved D. Trimming cost V 3 bases and J 0 bases, with 6 bases left between them. Germline lookup yields CDR1 SEHNR and CDR2 FQNEAQ (reference sequence). This CDR3 has 13 amino acids. The CDR3 reads CASSFRSSYEQYF. CDR3 nucleotides: TGTGCCAGCAGCTTTAGGAGCTCCTACGAGCAGTACTTC. Full variable domain (rest looked up from reference TRBV7-9 and TRBJ2-7): DTGVSQNPRHKITKRGQNVTFRCDPISEHNRLYWYRQTLGQGPEFLTYFQNEAQLEKSRLLSDRFSAERPKGSFSTLEIQRTEQGDSAMYLCASSFRSSYEQYFGPGTRLTVT.

This rearrangement joins TRBV2 to TRBJ1-2; the D gene is possibly TRBD1 (5 bases). This CDR3 spans 13 amino acids. CDR1 is SNHLY, CDR2 FYNNEI, per germline. V was trimmed by 6 bases and J by 11 bases, leaving 19 bases between them. The CDR3 bases are TGTGCCAGCAGCCCCGACAGCCCTTGGTGGTACACCTTC. Its translation: CASSPDSPWWYTF. The variable domain in full, completed from reference TRBV2 and TRBJ1-2, reads EPEVTQTPSHQVTQMGQEVILRCVPISNHLYFYWYRQILGQKVEFLVSFYNNEISEKSEIFDDQFSVERPDGSNFTLKIRSTKLEDSAMYFCASSPDSPWWYTFGSGTRLTVV.

The V and J genes are TRBV19 and TRBJ2-3; D gene unclear. The ends were cut back, 3 bases at V and 0 bases at J, with 7 bases in the middle. Germline assignment: CDR1 LNHDA and CDR2 SQIVND (reference sequence). The CDR3 is 14 amino acids. CDR3 sequence: CASSMGLSTDTQYF. The CDR3 coding sequence is TGTGCCAGTAGTATGGGATTAAGCACAGATACGCAGTATTTT.

This clonotype was counted a single time. The rearrangement uses TRBV19 and TRBJ2-3; possibly TRBD2 for D (6 bases). V lost 3 bases to trimming and J lost 4 bases, with 17 bases between them. CDR1 and CDR2 (germline): LNHDA, SQIVND (reference sequence). The CDR3 is 16 amino acids. The CDR3 here is CASSISLVGRSDTQYF. CDR3 DNA sequence: TGTGCCAGTAGTATCTCCCTAGTGGGGAGGTCAGATACGCAGTATTTT.

Many counts were recorded for this clonotype. The chain links TRBV9 to TRBJ2-2, with D unresolved. V was trimmed by 4 bases and J by 1 base, leaving 14 bases between them. The germline V gene has CDR1 SGDLS and CDR2 YYNGEE. The CDR3 is 16 amino acids. Here the CDR3 reads CASSQSLGRNTGELFF. In DNA form, the CDR3 reads TGTGCCAGCAGCCAATCCCTCGGACGGAACACCGGGGAGCTGTTTTTT.

V usage is TRBV7-3 and J usage is TRBJ1-1, with unresolved D. V lost 2 bases, J lost 5 bases, and 9 bases lay in between. The CDR3 totals 13 residues. Germline CDR1 reads SGHTA; CDR2 reads FQGTGA. This CDR3 reads CASSLVVSTEAFF. The CDR3 DNA follows: TGTGCCAGCAGCTTAGTTGTGAGTACTGAAGCTTTCTTT.

This chain uses TRBV6-1 with TRBJ2-2; the D gene is possibly TRBD1 (7 bases). Germline CDR1 is MNHNS and CDR2 is SASEGT. With 6 bases removed from V and 4 bases from J, the gap between germline ends came to 15 bases. The CDR3 runs to 15 residues. The CDR3 bases are TGTGCCAGCAGGGCAGGGGGGACAGTCACCGGGGAGCTGTTTTTT. Amino acid sequence: CASRAGGTVTGELFF.

The chain links TRBV29-1 to TRBJ2-5, with D unresolved. Germline V gene data show CDR1 as SQVTM and CDR2 as ANQGSEA. The CDR3 loop spans 11 amino acids. V lost 6 bases to trimming and J lost 2 bases, with 7 bases between them. The chain's CDR3 is CSVKIQETQYF. The CDR3 DNA follows: TGCAGCGTGAAGATACAAGAGACCCAGTACTTC.

This clonotype was found many times. The chain is built from TRBV6-1 and TRBJ1-6; no definite D call. Trimming removed 1 base at V and 2 bases at J, with 3 bases between. Germline assignment: CDR1 MNHNS and CDR2 SASEGT. This CDR3 has 14 residues. The CDR3 sequence is CASSEDPYNSPLHF. In nucleotides, the CDR3 is TGTGCCAGCAGTGAAGATCCCTATAATTCACCCCTCCACTTT.

This chain joins TRBV29-1 and TRBJ2-5, with a tentative D call TRBD2 (6 bases). The J call may not be correct, given that the DNA end is closer to TRBJ2-7. Germline CDR1 SQVTM, CDR2 ANQGSEA. The CDR3 has 11 amino acids. CDR3 protein: CSGGEGYEQYF. The CDR3 coding sequence is TGCAGCGGGGGGGAAGGTTACGAGCAGTACTTC.

The chain employs TRBV24-1 and TRBJ1-3, with D perhaps matching TRBD1 (6 bases). The germline gives CDR1 KGHDR, CDR2 SFDVKD. V was trimmed by 3 bases and J by 4 bases, leaving 18 bases between them. There are 17 residues in the CDR3. The CDR3 sequence is CATSDNIAGGLGNTIYF. In DNA, the CDR3 is TGTGCCACCAGTGATAACATAGCGGGGGGGCTAGGAAACACCATATATTTT.

The chain joins TRBV20-1 to TRBJ2-7; the D is unclear. Germline V gives CDR1 DFQATT, CDR2 SNEGSKA (reference sequence). The CDR3 covers 15 residues. Trimming stripped 3 bases from V and 3 bases from J, with 18 bases between. The CDR3 reads CSASAPGPGGYEQYF. CDR3 nucleotides: TGCAGTGCTAGCGCGCCGGGCCCGGGTGGCTACGAGCAGTACTTC.

This chain links TRBV19 with TRBJ1-3; D possibly corresponds to TRBD1 (5 bases). Germline assignment: CDR1 LNHDA and CDR2 SQIVND (reference sequence). CDR3 size: 14 residues. The V end lost 5 bases, the J end lost 7 bases, and 15 bases lay between the germline ends. Here the CDR3 DNA reads TGTGCCAGTAGTCCGTCAGGGTTCGGGAACACCATATATTTT. Translation gives CASSPSGFGNTIYF.

This chain joins TRBV29-1 and TRBJ2-5; possible D gene TRBD1, 6 bases. With 3 bases removed from V and 4 bases from J, the gap between germline ends came to 15 bases. Germline lookup yields CDR1 SQVTM and CDR2 ANQGSEA. This CDR3 is 14 amino acids long. DNA for the CDR3: TGCAGCGTTGAGGGGGACATCCCTGGAGAGACCCAGTACTTC. Residues: CSVEGDIPGETQYF. Drawing the rest from reference TRBV29-1 and TRBJ2-5, the complete variable domain is SAVISQKPSRDICQRGTSLTIQCQVDSQVTMMFWYRQQPGQSLTLIATANQGSEATYESGFVIDKFPISRPNLTFSTLTVSNMSPEDSSIYLCSVEGDIPGETQYFGPGTRLLVL.

This clonotype has at least ten counts. J is TRBJ1-5 and V is TRBV19, with D unresolved. Trimming stripped 4 bases from V and 4 bases from J, with 5 bases between. This CDR3 region has 12 residues. CDR1 is LNHDA and CDR2 is SQIVND in the germline V gene (reference sequence). CDR3 DNA sequence: TGTGCCAGTAGTACTGAGAATCAGCCCCAGCATTTT. Amino acid sequence: CASSTENQPQHF.